Presented here are 15 T cell receptor beta chains from one specimen sequenced in a study of vaccination effects on CD4 cells after COVID-19. Here immunoSEQ multiplex PCR was the method, and the copy in TCRdb shows in-frame clones only, minus some. The sample yields 55,000 to 75,000 clones, approximately 70% seen once. No antigen has been identified for these receptors. Antigen-specific CD4+ T cells were first expanded with viral peptide pools by the ViraFEST assay and only then sequenced. With approximately 9 days of culture completed, CD4+ T cells were isolated. Neither prior SARS-CoV-2 infection nor positive nucleocapsid antibodies were present in the vaccine recipients. The sequenced sample was CD4+ T cells from PBMCs cultured with HCoV-OC43 spike peptides, obtained before COVID-19 vaccination. Subset denoted: HCoV-OC43 spike overlapping peptide pool stimulation. These receptors came from a human donor who received a COVID-19 vaccine.

V usage is TRBV2 and J usage is TRBJ2-1, with TRBD1 matching 7 bases. The V gene end was trimmed by 4 bases and the J gene end by 5 bases; junction bases not matched to a gene: 8. Germline V gives CDR1 SNHLY, CDR2 FYNNEI. The CDR3 totals 15 residues. CDR3 in amino acids: CASSGPGQRHNEQFF. CDR3 in DNA: TGTGCCAGCAGTGGGCCGGGACAGCGACACAATGAGCAGTTCTTC.

The genes are TRBV28 and TRBJ2-7; D is perhaps TRBD1 (6 bases). The CDR3 sequence is 13 residues long. Trimming took off 5 bases at V and 12 bases at J, with 20 bases between the two ends. The germline gives CDR1 MDHEN, CDR2 SYDVKM. In nucleotides, the CDR3 is TGTGCCAGCAGTCCTGGGACACCAGTGTTTATGTACGTC. This gives the protein CASSPGTPVFMYV.

V is TRBV3-1 (or the pseudogene TRBV3-2) and J is TRBJ2-6, with 8 nucleotides matching TRBD1. V trimming: 4 bases; J trimming: 2 bases; junction bases outside the gene matches: 7. The CDR3 consists of 17 residues. Germline CDR1 LGHDT, CDR2 YNNKEL (reference sequence). CDR3 sequence (DNA): TGTGCCAGCAGCCGGAGGACAGGGCGGGCTGGGGCCAACGTCCTGACTTTC. It encodes CASSRRTGRAGANVLTF.

The chain recombines TRBV5-1 with TRBJ1-4; D is undetermined. This CDR3 spans 13 amino acids. V dropped 0 bases and J dropped 3 bases, with 3 bases sitting between them. CDR1 is SGHRS, CDR2 YFSETQ, per germline. CDR3 sequence reads: CASSLEANEKLFF. The CDR3 DNA sequence: TGCGCCAGCAGCTTGGAGGCTAATGAAAAACTGTTTTTT.

This clone was recorded once. The J gene is TRBJ2-5, the V gene TRBV9; TRBD2 agrees at 11 bases. CDR1 and CDR2 from the germline V gene are SGDLS and YYNGEE. The CDR3 runs to 16 residues. The V and J ends lost 0 bases and 3 bases, in that order; junction bases with no gene match: 4. The CDR3 region is CASSVAPLAGEETQYF. Written as DNA, the CDR3 is TGTGCCAGCAGCGTAGCCCCACTAGCGGGGGAAGAGACCCAGTACTTC. Supplemented by reference TRBV9 and TRBJ2-5, the full variable domain reads DSGVTQTPKHLITATGQRVTLRCSPRSGDLSVYWYQQSLDQGLQFLIQYYNGEERAKGNILERFSAQQFPDLHSELNLSSLELGDSALYFCASSVAPLAGEETQYFGPGTRLLVL.

V usage is TRBV15 and J usage is TRBJ2-1; the match to TRBD2 covers 7 bases. Unmatched junction bases numbered 5, after V lost 3 bases and J lost 0 bases. Germline V CDR1 and CDR2: LNHNV, YYDKDF (reference sequence). This CDR3 region has 16 residues. The CDR3 here is CATSRFGGSSYNEQFF. The CDR3 region has the DNA TGTGCCACCAGCAGGTTCGGGGGGAGCTCCTACAATGAGCAGTTCTTC.

The chain employs TRBV19 and TRBJ2-1, with TRBD1 matching 8 bases. The length of the CDR3 is 13 residues. Trimming removed 6 bases from V and 4 bases from J; junction bases left unmatched: 2. CDR1 is LNHDA, CDR2 SQIVND, per germline (reference sequence). CDR3 nucleotide sequence: TGTGCCAGTAGGGACAGGGTATACAATGAGCAGTTCTTC. Protein product: CASRDRVYNEQFF. Together with reference TRBV19 and TRBJ2-1, the CDR3 gives the full variable domain: DGGITQSPKYLFRKEGQNVTLSCEQNLNHDAMYWYRQDPGQGLRLIYYSQIVNDFQKGDIAEGYSVSREKKESFPLTVTSAQKNPTAFYLCASRDRVYNEQFFGPGTRLTVL.

This chain uses TRBV13 with TRBJ2-5, with D possibly being TRBD1 or TRBD2 (6 bases each). From germline, CDR1 is PRHDT and CDR2 FYEKMQ (reference sequence). This CDR3 spans 16 amino acids. Trimming took off 2 bases at V and 5 bases at J, with 18 bases between the two ends. CDR3 coding DNA: TGTGCCAGCAGCTTACAGTGGTCGGGGGCTGGGGAGACCCAGTACTTC. It yields the protein CASSLQWSGAGETQYF.

The gene calls are TRBV30 and TRBJ1-1; D unclear. Deletions cut 3 bases from V and 1 base from J, with 12 bases between. The V gene's germline CDR1 is GTSNPN and CDR2 SVGIG (reference sequence). This CDR3 contains 14 residues. CDR3 residues: CAWRARRENTEAFF. In DNA, the CDR3 is TGTGCCTGGAGAGCGAGACGGGAGAACACTGAAGCTTTCTTT.

Only a few counts were recorded for this clone. The chain is built from TRBV9 and TRBJ1-1; 7 nucleotides align to TRBD1. J was trimmed by 2 bases and V by 0 bases; bases with no gene match: 4. This CDR3 contains 15 residues. Germline CDR1 is SGDLS and CDR2 is YYNGEE. CDR3 amino acids: CASSVGGTANTEAFF. The DNA of the CDR3 is TGTGCCAGCAGCGTAGGGGGGACAGCCAACACTGAAGCTTTCTTT. The full variable domain, in which reference TRBV9 and TRBJ1-1 provide the parts outside the CDR3, is DSGVTQTPKHLITATGQRVTLRCSPRSGDLSVYWYQQSLDQGLQFLIQYYNGEERAKGNILERFSAQQFPDLHSELNLSSLELGDSALYFCASSVGGTANTEAFFGQGTRLTVV.

The chain joins TRBV6-6 to TRBJ1-3, with 8 bases identical to TRBD1. CDR1 and CDR2 (germline): MNHNY, SVGAGI (reference sequence). This CDR3 contains 15 residues. Germline trimming cut 5 bases from V and 4 bases from J; bases unmatched to any gene: 7. Here the CDR3 reads CASSSQGAKGNTIYF. The CDR3 DNA is TGTGCCAGCAGTAGTCAGGGGGCGAAAGGAAACACCATATATTTT.

This clone came up a few times. This chain joins TRBV2 and TRBJ2-3; D is undetermined. This CDR3 is 12 amino acids long. In germline, CDR1 is SNHLY, CDR2 FYNNEI. Trimming took 3 bases from V and 3 from J, leaving 4 bases between them. The CDR3 bases are TGTGCCAGCAGTGACGGGACAGATACGCAGTATTTT. It encodes CASSDGTDTQYF.

The table lists this clone with a few counts. The V gene is TRBV29-1, the J gene TRBJ2-5; 7 bases match TRBD2. Trimming took 4 bases from V and 3 from J; bases not matched to a gene: 2. This CDR3 comprises 12 residues. CDR1 and CDR2 from the germline V gene are SQVTM and ANQGSEA. DNA of the CDR3: TGCAGCGTTGGTGCGGGAGAAGAGACCCAGTACTTC. Residues: CSVGAGEETQYF. Looking up the rest from reference TRBV29-1 and TRBJ2-5 gives the full variable domain: SAVISQKPSRDICQRGTSLTIQCQVDSQVTMMFWYRQQPGQSLTLIATANQGSEATYESGFVIDKFPISRPNLTFSTLTVSNMSPEDSSIYLCSVGAGEETQYFGPGTRLLVL.

The CDR3 nucleotides read TGTGCTAGTGGTTTCTACCTCGGGGGGAACACCGGGGAGCTGTTTTTT. Protein: CASGFYLGGNTGELFF. The J gene is TRBJ2-2, the V gene TRBV12-5; D may be TRBD2 (6 bases). Germline CDR1 and CDR2: LGHNT and FRNRAP. Deletions cut 3 bases from V and 1 base from J, with 12 bases between. The CDR3 extends over 16 amino acids.

This clone occurred once. V is TRBV19 and J is TRBJ1-4; tentatively, D is TRBD1 (6 bases). The V end was cut by 5 bases, the J end by 0 bases, with 16 bases between. The germline V gene has CDR1 LNHDA and CDR2 SQIVND (reference sequence). There are 17 residues in the CDR3. CDR3 in DNA: TGTGCCAGTAGTGCCCCGGACAGTTACGCAACTAATGAAAAACTGTTTTTT. Its translation is CASSAPDSYATNEKLFF. The full variable domain, rest sourced from reference TRBV19 and TRBJ1-4, is DGGITQSPKYLFRKEGQNVTLSCEQNLNHDAMYWYRQDPGQGLRLIYYSQIVNDFQKGDIAEGYSVSREKKESFPLTVTSAQKNPTAFYLCASSAPDSYATNEKLFFGSGTQLSVL.